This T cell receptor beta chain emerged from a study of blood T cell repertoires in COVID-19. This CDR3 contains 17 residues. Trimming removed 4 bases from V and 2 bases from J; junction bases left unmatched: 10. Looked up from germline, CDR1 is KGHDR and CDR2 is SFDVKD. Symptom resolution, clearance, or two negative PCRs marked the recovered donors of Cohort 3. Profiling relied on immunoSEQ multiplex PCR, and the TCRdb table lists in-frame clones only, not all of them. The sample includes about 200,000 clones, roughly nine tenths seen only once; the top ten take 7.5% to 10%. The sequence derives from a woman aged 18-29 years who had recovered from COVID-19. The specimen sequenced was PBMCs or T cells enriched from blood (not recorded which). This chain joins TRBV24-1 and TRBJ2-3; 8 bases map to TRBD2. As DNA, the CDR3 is TGTGCCACCAGTGACACCCGGGAGGGTTCACTCACAGATACGCAGTATTTT. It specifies CATSDTREGSLTDTQYF.